This is a list of T cell receptor beta chains from one sample in a study of shared clonotypes between healthy human individuals. Profiled with immunoSEQ multiplex PCR; TCRdb holds only in-frame clones, not every one. The sample holds roughly 1,500,000 clones, approximately 98% seen once. Sequencing input: naive CD4+ T cells sorted from blood. These receptor sequences come from a young man in good health. Each CDR3 is given with its conserved first and last residue. The order of the fields is V gene, CDR3 protein.

V: TRBV5-6
CDR3: CASSLAGGGPSYNEQFF

V: TRBV7-3
CDR3: CASSVNRRETQYF

V: TRBV7-9
CDR3: CASSLNPNPYGFSSYEQYF

V: TRBV6-6
CDR3: CASGVSGGTEAFF

V: TRBV2
CDR3: CAGSSGFETQYF

V: TRBV7-8
CDR3: CASSFLQGNTGELFF

V: TRBV7-9
CDR3: CASSLSGTDTQYF

V: TRBV14
CDR3: CASSQEWSGDSDEQFF

V: TRBV5-1
CDR3: CASSLALAGANEQYF

V: TRBV10-1
CDR3: CASSAVGGLAGSTDTQYF

V: TRBV5-1
CDR3: CASSLGQGINQPQHF

V: TRBV5-1
CDR3: CASSLEAESTEAFF

V: TRBV30
CDR3: CAWAGGLETQYF

V: TRBV18
CDR3: CASSPRDTDHGYTF

V: TRBV7-9
CDR3: CASSLGSLAGSYNEQFF

V: TRBV30
CDR3: CAWSAGGLQPQHF

V: TRBV14
CDR3: CASSQEWTRWSTDTQYF

V: TRBV4-2
CDR3: CASSPRIGRGNEQFF

V: TRBV28
CDR3: CASSARQGNQPQHF

V: TRBV18
CDR3: CASSPGTPNTGELFF